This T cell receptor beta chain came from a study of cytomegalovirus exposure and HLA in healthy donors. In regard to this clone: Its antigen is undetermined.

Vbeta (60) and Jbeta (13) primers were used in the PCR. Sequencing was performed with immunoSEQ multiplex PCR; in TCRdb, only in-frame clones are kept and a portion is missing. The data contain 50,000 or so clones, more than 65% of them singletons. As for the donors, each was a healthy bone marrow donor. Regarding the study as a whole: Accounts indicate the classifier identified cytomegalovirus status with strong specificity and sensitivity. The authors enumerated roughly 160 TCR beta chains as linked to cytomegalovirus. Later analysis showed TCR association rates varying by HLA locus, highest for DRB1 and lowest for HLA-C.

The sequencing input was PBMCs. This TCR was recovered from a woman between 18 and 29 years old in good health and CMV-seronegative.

CDR3 region: CAWAPDDSHWMNTEAFF. CDR3 sequence (DNA): TGTGCCTGGGCCCCGGACGACAGCCATTGGATGAACACTGAAGCTTTCTTT. V and J are TRBV30 and TRBJ1-1; maybe TRBD1 (5 bases). Germline assignment: CDR1 GTSNPN and CDR2 SVGIG (reference sequence). Trimming took 5 bases from V and 0 from J, leaving 22 bases between them. The CDR3 runs 17 residues.